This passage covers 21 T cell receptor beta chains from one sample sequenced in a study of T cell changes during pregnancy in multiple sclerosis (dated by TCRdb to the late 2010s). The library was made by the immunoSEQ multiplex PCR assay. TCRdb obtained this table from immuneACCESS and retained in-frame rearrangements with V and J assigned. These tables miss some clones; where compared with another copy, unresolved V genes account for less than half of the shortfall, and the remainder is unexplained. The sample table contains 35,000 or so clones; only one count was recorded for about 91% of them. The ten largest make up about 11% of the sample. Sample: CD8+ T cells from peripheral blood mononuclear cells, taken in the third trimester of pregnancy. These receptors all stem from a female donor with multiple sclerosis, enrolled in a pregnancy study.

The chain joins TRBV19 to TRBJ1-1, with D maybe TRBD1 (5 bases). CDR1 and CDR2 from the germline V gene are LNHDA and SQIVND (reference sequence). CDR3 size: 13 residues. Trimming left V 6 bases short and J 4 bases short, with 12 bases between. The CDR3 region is CASSQEGSTEAFF. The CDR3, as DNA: TGTGCCAGTAGCCAGGAGGGGAGCACTGAAGCTTTCTTT.

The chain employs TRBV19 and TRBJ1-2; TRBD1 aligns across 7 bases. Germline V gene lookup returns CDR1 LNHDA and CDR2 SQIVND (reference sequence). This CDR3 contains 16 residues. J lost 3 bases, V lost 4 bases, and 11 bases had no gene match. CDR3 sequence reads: CASSTWGGQAYYGYTF. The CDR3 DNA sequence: TGTGCCAGTAGTACCTGGGGCGGACAGGCGTACTATGGCTACACCTTC.

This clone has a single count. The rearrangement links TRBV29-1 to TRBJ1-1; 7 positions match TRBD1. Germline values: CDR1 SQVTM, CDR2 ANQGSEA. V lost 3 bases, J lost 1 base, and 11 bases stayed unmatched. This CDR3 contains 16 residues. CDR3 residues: CSVEGRGPFRNTEAFF. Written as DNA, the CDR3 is TGCAGCGTTGAGGGTAGGGGGCCGTTTAGGAACACTGAAGCTTTCTTT. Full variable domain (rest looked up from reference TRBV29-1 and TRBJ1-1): SAVISQKPSRDICQRGTSLTIQCQVDSQVTMMFWYRQQPGQSLTLIATANQGSEATYESGFVIDKFPISRPNLTFSTLTVSNMSPEDSSIYLCSVEGRGPFRNTEAFFGQGTRLTVV.

DNA for the CDR3: TGCGCCAGCAGCCAAGATCCATCGACAGGGGGCCCCTACGAGCAGTACTTC. Translation gives CASSQDPSTGGPYEQYF. V gene TRBV4-1 combines with J gene TRBJ2-7; 10 bases agree with TRBD1. Trimming took 0 bases from V and 2 from J; bases not matched to a gene: 7. Germline V gene data show CDR1 as MGHRA and CDR2 as YSYEKL. There are 17 residues in the CDR3.

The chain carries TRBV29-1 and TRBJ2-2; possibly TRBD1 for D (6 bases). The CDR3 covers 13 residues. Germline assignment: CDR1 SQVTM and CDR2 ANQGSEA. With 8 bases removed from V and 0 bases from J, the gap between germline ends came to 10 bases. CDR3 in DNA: TGCAGCTCACGGACAGCGAACACCGGGGAGCTGTTTTTT. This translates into CSSRTANTGELFF.

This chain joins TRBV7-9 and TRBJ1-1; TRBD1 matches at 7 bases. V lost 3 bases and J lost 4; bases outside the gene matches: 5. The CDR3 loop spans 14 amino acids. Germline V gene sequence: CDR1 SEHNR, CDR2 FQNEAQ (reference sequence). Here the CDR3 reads CASSFIQGGTEAFF. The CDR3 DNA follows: TGTGCCAGCAGCTTTATCCAGGGGGGCACTGAAGCTTTCTTT.

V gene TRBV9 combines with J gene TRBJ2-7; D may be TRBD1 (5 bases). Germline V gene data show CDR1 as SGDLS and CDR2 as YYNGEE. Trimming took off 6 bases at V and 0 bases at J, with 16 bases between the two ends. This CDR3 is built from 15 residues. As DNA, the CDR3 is TGTGCCAGCACCCCGAGTGGGGCTAGCTCCTACGAGCAGTACTTC. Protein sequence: CASTPSGASSYEQYF.

As DNA, the CDR3 is TGTGCCAGCAGCTCCGCCGGGGGAGGCACAGATACGCAGTATTTT. Encoded protein: CASSSAGGGTDTQYF. The chain joins TRBV7-3 to TRBJ2-3; tentative D call: TRBD2 (6 bases). Germline V gene sequence: CDR1 SGHTA, CDR2 FQGTGA. With 4 bases removed from V and 1 base from J, the gap between germline ends came to 12 bases. The CDR3 has 15 amino acids.

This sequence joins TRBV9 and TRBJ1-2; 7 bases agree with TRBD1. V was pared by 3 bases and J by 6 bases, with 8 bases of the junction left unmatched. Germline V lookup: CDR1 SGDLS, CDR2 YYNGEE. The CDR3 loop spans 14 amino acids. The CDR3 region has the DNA TGTGCCAGCAGCGCCTGGGACAGCAGAAATGGCTACACCTTC. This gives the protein CASSAWDSRNGYTF.

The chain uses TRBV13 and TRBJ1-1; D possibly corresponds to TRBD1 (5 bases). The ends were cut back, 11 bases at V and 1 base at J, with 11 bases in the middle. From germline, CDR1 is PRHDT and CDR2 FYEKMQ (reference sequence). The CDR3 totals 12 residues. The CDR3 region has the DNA TGTGCCGGCGCGACAGAGAACACTGAAGCTTTCTTT. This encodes CAGATENTEAFF.

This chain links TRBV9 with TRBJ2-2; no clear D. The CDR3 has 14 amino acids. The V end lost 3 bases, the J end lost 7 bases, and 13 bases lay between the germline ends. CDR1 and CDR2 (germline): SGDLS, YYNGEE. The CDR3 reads CASSDQREGGELFF. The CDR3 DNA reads TGTGCCAGCAGCGACCAGCGTGAAGGCGGGGAGCTGTTTTTT.

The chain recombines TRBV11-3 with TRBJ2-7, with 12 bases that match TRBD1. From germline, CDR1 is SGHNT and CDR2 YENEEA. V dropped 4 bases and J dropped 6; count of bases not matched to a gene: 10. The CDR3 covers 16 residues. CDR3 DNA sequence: TGTGCCAGCAGCTCCGGGACAGGGGGCGGCAGCATCGAGCAGTACTTC. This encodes CASSSGTGGGSIEQYF.

CDR3 sequence: CASSQAGESGYEQYF. CDR3 sequence (DNA): TGCGCCAGCAGCCAAGCGGGGGAATCGGGTTACGAGCAGTACTTC. The chain is built from TRBV4-1 and TRBJ2-7; a possible D gene is TRBD2 (6 bases). There are 15 residues in the CDR3. Looked up from germline, CDR1 is MGHRA and CDR2 is YSYEKL. With 1 base removed from V and 4 bases from J, the gap between germline ends came to 14 bases.

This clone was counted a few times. CDR3 DNA: TGTGCCAGTAGTAGGGGCAGGGGCGATTACAATGAGCAGTTCTTC. This gives the protein CASSRGRGDYNEQFF. The chain recombines TRBV19 with TRBJ2-1, with D maybe TRBD1 (6 bases). From germline, CDR1 is LNHDA and CDR2 SQIVND (reference sequence). This CDR3 has 15 amino acids. Trimming stripped 4 bases from V and 4 bases from J, with 14 bases between.

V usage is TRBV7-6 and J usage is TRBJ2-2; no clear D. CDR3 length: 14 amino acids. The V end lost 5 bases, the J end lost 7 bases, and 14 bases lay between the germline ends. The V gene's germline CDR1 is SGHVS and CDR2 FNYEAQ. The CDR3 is CASSPRHIDGELFF. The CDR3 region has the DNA TGTGCCAGCAGCCCGAGACACATCGACGGGGAGCTGTTTTTT.

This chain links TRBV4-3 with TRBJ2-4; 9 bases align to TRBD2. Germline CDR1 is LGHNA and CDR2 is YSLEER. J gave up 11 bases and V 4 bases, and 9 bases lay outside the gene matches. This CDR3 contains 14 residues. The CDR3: CASSPSAGGDVQYF. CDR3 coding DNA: TGCGCCAGCAGCCCGTCAGCGGGGGGTGATGTTCAGTACTTC.

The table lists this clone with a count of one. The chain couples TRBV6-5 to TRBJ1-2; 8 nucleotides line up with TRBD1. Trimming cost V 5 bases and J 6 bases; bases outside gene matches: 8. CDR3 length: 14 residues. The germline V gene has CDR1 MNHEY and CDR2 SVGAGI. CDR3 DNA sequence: TGTGCCAGCAGTGGAGAACAGGGGGAAAATGGCTACACCTTC. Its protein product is CASSGEQGENGYTF.

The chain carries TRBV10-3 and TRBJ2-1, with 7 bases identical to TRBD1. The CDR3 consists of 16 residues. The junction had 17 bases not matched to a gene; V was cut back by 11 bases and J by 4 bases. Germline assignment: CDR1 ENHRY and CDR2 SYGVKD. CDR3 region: CAVKGGPHNLYNEQFF. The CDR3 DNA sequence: TGTGCCGTCAAAGGGGGCCCACACAACTTATACAATGAGCAGTTCTTC.

CDR3 residues: CASSLEASIRDEQYF. The CDR3, as DNA: TGCGCCAGCAGCCTGGAAGCGTCCATTCGGGACGAGCAGTACTTC. V and J are TRBV5-1 and TRBJ2-7; no firm D call. Trimming pared 4 bases from V and 5 bases from J, leaving 19 bases between. Per germline, CDR1 SGHRS and CDR2 YFSETQ. This CDR3 contains 15 residues.

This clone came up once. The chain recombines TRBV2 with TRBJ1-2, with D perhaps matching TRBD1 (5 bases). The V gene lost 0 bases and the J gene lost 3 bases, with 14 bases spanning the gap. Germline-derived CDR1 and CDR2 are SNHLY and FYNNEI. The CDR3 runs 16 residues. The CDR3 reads CASSEADGRGDYGYTF. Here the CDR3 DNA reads TGTGCCAGCAGTGAAGCGGATGGGAGGGGAGACTATGGCTACACCTTC. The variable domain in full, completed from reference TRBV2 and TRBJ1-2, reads EPEVTQTPSHQVTQMGQEVILRCVPISNHLYFYWYRQILGQKVEFLVSFYNNEISEKSEIFDDQFSVERPDGSNFTLKIRSTKLEDSAMYFCASSEADGRGDYGYTFGSGTRLTVV.

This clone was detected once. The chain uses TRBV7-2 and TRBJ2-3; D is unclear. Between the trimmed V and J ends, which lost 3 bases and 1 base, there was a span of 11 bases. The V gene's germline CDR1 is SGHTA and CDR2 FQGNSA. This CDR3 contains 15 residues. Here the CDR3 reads CASSFTPLGTDTQYF. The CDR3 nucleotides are TGTGCCAGCAGCTTTACACCCCTCGGCACAGATACGCAGTATTTT.